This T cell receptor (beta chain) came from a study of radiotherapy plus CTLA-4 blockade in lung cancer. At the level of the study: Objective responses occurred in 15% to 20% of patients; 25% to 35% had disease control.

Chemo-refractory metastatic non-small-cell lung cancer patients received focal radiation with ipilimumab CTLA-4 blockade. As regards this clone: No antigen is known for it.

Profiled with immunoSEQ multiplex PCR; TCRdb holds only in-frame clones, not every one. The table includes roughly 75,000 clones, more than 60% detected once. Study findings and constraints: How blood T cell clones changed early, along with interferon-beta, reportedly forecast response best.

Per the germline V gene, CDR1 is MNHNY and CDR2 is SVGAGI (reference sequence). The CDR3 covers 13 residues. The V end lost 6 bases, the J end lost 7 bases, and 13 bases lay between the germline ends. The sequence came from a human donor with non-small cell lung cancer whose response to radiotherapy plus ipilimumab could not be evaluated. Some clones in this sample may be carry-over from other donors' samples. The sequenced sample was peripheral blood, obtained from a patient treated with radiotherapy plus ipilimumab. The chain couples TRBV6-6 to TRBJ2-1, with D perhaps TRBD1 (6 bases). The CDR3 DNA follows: TGTGCCAGCAGGCCCCAGGGGTGGAATGAGCAGTTCTTC. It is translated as CASRPQGWNEQFF.